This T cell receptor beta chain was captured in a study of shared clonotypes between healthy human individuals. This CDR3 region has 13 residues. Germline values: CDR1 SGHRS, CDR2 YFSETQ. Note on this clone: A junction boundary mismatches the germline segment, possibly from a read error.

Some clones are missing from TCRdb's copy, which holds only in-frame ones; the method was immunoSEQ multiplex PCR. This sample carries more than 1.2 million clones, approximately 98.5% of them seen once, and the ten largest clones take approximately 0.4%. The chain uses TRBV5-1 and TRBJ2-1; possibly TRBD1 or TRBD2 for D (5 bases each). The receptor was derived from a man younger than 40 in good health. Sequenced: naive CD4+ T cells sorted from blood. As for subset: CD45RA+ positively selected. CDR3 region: CASSTGPQEEVIF. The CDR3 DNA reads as TGCGCCAGCAGTACGGGACCCCAGGAGGAGGTAATCTTC.